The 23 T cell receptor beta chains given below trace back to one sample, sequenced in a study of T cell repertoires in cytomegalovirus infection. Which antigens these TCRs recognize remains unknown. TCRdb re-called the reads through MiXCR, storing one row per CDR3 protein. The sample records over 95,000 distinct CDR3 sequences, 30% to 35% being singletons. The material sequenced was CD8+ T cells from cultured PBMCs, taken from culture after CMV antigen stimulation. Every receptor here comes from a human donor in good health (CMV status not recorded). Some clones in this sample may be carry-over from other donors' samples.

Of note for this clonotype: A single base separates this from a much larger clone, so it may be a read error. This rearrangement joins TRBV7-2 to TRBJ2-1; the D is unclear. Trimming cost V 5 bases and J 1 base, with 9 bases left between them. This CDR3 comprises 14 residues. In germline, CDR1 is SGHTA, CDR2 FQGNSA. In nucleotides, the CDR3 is TGTACCAGCAGCCCGGACGGATCCTACAATGAGCAGTTCTTC. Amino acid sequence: CTSSPDGSYNEQFF.

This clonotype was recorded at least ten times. In nucleotides, the CDR3 is TGTGCCAGCAGTTTATCCCTAACTACAGGGGTGCGTTACAATGAGCAGTTCTTC. This sequence encodes CASSLSLTTGVRYNEQFF. This rearrangement joins TRBV28 to TRBJ2-1; 7 bases align to TRBD1. J lost 4 bases, V lost 1 base, and 13 bases had no gene match. The CDR3 is made up of 18 amino acids. Germline V lookup: CDR1 MDHEN, CDR2 SYDVKM.

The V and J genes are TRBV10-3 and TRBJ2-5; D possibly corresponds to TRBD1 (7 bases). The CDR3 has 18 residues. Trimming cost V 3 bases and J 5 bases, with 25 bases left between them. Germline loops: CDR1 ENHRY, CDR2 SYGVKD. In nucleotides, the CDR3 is TGTGCCATCAGTGAACTTTATCAGGGGGGCGAGGGCCGTGAGACCCAGTACTTC. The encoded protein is CAISELYQGGEGRETQYF.

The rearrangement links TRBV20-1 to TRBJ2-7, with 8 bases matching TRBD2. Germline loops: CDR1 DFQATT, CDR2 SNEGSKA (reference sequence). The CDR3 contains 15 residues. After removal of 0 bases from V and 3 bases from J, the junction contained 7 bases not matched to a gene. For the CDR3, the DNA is TGCAGTGCTAGAGATCGGGGGGGGGTAGACTACGAGCAGTACTTC. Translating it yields CSARDRGGVDYEQYF.

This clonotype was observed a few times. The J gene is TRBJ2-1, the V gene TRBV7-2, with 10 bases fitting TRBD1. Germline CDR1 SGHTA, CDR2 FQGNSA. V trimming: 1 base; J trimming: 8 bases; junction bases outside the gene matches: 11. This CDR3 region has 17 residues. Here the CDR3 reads CASSLEGGQGYFDEQFF. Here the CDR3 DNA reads TGTGCCAGCAGCTTAGAAGGGGGACAGGGGTATTTCGATGAGCAGTTCTTC.

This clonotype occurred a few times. In nucleotides, the CDR3 is TGTGCCAGCAGCTTCTCTGGACTAGCGGGGGCCATATGGGAGACCCAGTACTTC. Protein: CASSFSGLAGAIWETQYF. The chain couples TRBV7-2 to TRBJ2-5, with 13 bases aligning to TRBD2. After removal of 3 bases from V and 5 bases from J, the junction contained 12 bases not matched to a gene. This CDR3 region has 18 residues. Per germline, CDR1 SGHTA and CDR2 FQGNSA.

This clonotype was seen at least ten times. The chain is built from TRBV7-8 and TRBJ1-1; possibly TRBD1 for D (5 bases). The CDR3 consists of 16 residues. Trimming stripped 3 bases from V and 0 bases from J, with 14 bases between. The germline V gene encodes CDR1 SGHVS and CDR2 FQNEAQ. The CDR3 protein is CASSFGAGLMNTEAFF. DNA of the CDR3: TGTGCCAGCAGCTTTGGGGCAGGTCTGATGAACACTGAAGCTTTCTTT.

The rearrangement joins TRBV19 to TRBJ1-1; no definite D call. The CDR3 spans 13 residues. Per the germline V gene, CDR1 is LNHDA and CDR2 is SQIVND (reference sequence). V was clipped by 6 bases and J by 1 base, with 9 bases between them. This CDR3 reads CASSVDGNTEAFF. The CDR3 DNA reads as TGTGCCAGTAGCGTGGACGGGAACACTGAAGCTTTCTTT. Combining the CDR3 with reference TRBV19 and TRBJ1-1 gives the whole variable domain DGGITQSPKYLFRKEGQNVTLSCEQNLNHDAMYWYRQDPGQGLRLIYYSQIVNDFQKGDIAEGYSVSREKKESFPLTVTSAQKNPTAFYLCASSVDGNTEAFFGQGTRLTVV.

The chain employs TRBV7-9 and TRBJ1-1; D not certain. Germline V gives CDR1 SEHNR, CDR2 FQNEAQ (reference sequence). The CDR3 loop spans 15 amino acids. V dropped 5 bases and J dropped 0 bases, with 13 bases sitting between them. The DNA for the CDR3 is TGTGCCAGCAGCCCTTCCCGGATGATGAACACTGAAGCTTTCTTT. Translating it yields CASSPSRMMNTEAFF. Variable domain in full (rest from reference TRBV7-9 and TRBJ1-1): DTGVSQNPRHKITKRGQNVTFRCDPISEHNRLYWYRQTLGQGPEFLTYFQNEAQLEKSRLLSDRFSAERPKGSFSTLEIQRTEQGDSAMYLCASSPSRMMNTEAFFGQGTRLTVV.

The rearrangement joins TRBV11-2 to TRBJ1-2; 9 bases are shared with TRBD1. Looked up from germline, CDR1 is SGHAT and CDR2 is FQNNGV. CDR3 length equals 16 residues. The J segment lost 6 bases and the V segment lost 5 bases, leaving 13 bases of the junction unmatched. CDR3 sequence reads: CASSRTGGRRNDGYTF. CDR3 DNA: TGTGCCAGCAGCCGAACAGGGGGCCGTCGGAATGATGGCTACACCTTC.

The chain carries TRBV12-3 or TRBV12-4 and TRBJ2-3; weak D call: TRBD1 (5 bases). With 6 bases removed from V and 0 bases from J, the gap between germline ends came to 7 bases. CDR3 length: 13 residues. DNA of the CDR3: TGTGCCAGCAGACAGGCGAGCACAGATACGCAGTATTTT. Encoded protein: CASRQASTDTQYF.

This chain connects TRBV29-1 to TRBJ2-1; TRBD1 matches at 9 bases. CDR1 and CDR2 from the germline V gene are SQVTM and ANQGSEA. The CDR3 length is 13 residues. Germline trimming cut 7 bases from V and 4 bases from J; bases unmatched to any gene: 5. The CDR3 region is CSDLDRGYNEQFF. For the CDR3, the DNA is TGCAGCGATCTGGACAGGGGATACAATGAGCAGTTCTTC.

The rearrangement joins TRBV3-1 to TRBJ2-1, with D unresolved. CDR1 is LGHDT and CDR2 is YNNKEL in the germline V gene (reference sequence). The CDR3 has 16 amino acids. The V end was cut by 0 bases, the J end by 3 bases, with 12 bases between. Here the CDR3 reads CASSQDGFSFYNEQFF. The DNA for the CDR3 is TGTGCCAGCAGCCAAGACGGCTTTTCCTTCTACAATGAGCAGTTCTTC.

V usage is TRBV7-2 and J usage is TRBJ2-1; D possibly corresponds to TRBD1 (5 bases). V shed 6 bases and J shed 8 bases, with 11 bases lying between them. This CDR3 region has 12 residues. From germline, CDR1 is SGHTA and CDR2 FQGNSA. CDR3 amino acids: CASSFTGYEQFF. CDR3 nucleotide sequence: TGTGCCAGCAGTTTTACAGGCTATGAGCAGTTCTTC.

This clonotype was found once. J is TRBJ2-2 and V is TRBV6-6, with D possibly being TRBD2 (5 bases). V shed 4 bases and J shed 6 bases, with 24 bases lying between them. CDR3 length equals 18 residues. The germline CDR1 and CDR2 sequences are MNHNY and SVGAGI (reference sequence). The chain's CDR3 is CASSWPGGERLSSGELFF. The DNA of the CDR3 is TGTGCCAGCAGTTGGCCCGGAGGAGAGCGATTGTCGTCCGGGGAGCTGTTTTTT.

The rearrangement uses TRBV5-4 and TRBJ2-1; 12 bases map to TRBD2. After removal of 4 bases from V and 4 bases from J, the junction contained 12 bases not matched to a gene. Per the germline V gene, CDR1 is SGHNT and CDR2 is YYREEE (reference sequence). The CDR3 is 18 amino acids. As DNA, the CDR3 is TGTGCCAGCAGCACGAGACTAGCGGGGGCCCGCGTATACAATGAGCAGTTCTTC. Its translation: CASSTRLAGARVYNEQFF.

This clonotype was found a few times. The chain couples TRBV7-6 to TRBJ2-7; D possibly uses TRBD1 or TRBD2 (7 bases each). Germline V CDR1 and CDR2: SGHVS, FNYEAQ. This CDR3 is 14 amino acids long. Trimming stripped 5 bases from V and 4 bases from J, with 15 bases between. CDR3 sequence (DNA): TGTGCCAGCAGCCCCGAGCGGGGACAGTACGAGCAGTACTTC. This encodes CASSPERGQYEQYF.

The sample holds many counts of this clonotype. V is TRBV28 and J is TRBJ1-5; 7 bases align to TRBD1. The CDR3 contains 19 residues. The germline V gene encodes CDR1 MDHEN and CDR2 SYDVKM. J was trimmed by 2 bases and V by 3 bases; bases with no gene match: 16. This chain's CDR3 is CASSFPLVGGGYGNQPQHF. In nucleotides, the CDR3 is TGTGCCAGCAGTTTTCCCCTTGTAGGGGGCGGGTATGGCAATCAGCCCCAGCATTTT.

CDR3 sequence reads: CASSQDFEGRAEAFF. The CDR3 nucleotides are TGCGCCAGCAGCCAAGATTTTGAGGGACGGGCTGAAGCTTTCTTT. The chain uses TRBV4-1 and TRBJ1-1; D is possibly TRBD1 (5 bases). Germline V CDR1 and CDR2: MGHRA, YSYEKL. This CDR3 has 15 amino acids. V was pared by 0 bases and J by 6 bases, with 14 bases between.

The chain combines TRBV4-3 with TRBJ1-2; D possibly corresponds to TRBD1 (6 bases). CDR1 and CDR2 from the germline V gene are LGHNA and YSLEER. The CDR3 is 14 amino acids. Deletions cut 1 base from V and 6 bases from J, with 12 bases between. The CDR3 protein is CASSQAQGRDGYTF. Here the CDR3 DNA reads TGCGCCAGCAGCCAAGCTCAGGGGCGGGATGGCTACACCTTC.

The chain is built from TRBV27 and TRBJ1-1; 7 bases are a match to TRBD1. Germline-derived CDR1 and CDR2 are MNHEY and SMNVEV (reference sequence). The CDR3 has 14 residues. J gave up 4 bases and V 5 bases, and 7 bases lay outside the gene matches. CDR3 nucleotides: TGTGCCAGCAGTCCAGGGGGGGTGGCCACTGAAGCTTTCTTT. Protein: CASSPGGVATEAFF.

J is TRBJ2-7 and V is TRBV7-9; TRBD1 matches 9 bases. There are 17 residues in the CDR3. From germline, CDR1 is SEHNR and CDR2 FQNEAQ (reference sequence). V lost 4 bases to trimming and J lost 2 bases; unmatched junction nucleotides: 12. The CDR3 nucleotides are TGTGCCAGCAGCTCCCTTACCCCCCGACAGGGGGCCTACGAGCAGTACTTC. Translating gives CASSSLTPRQGAYEQYF. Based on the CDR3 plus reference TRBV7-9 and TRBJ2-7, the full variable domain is DTGVSQNPRHKITKRGQNVTFRCDPISEHNRLYWYRQTLGQGPEFLTYFQNEAQLEKSRLLSDRFSAERPKGSFSTLEIQRTEQGDSAMYLCASSSLTPRQGAYEQYFGPGTRLTVT.

Here the CDR3 DNA reads TGCAGTGCTAGTCAGGGGCGAGAGACCCAGTACTTC. The encoded protein is CSASQGRETQYF. The rearrangement joins TRBV20-1 to TRBJ2-5, with D perhaps TRBD1 (6 bases). Trimming removed 3 bases from V and 4 bases from J, with 9 bases in between. The length of the CDR3 is 12 residues. Germline V gene sequence: CDR1 DFQATT, CDR2 SNEGSKA (reference sequence).